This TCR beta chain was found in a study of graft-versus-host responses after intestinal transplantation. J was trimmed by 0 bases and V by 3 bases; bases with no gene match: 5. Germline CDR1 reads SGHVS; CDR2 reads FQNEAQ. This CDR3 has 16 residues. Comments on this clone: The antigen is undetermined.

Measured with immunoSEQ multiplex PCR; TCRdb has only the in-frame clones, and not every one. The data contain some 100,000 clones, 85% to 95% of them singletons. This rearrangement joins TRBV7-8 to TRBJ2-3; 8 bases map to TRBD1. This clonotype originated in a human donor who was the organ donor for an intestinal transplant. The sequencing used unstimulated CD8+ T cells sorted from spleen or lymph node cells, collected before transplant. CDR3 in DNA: TGTGCCAGCAGCTTTCCGGACAGGGCAAGCACAGATACGCAGTATTTT. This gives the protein CASSFPDRASTDTQYF. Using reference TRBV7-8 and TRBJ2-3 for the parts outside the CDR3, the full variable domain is GAGVSQSPRYKVAKRGQDVALRCDPISGHVSLFWYQQALGQGPEFLTYFQNEAQLDKSGLPSDRFFAERPEGSVSTLKIQRTQQEDSAVYLCASSFPDRASTDTQYFGPGTRLTVL.